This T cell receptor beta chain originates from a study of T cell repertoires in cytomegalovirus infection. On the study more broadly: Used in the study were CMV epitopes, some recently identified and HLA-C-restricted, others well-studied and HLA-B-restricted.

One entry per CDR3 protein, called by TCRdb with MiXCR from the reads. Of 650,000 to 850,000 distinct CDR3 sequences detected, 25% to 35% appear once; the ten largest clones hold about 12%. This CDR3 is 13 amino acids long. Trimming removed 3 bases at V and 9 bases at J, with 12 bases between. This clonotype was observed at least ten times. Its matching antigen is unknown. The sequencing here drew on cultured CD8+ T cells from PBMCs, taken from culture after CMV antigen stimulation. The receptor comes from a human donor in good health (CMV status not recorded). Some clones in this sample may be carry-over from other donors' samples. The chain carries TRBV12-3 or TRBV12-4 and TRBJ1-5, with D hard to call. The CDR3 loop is CASSFPEVGPQHF. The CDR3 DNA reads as TGTGCCAGCAGTTTCCCGGAGGTGGGGCCCCAGCATTTT.